This T cell receptor (beta chain) was identified during a study of cytomegalovirus exposure and HLA in healthy donors. The PCR contained 60 Vbeta and 13 Jbeta primers. Produced via immunoSEQ multiplex PCR; TCRdb's table is partial and in-frame only. Of 50,000 to 70,000 clones in the sample, 80% were seen once. The germline V gene has CDR1 MDHEN and CDR2 SYDVKM. This CDR3 has 14 residues. With 4 bases clipped from V and 7 bases from J, the junction kept 7 bases outside the gene matches. The rearrangement joins TRBV28 to TRBJ2-1; 7 bases map to TRBD2. Input material: PBMCs. The receptor's source is a woman aged 35 to 49 in good health and CMV-seronegative. DNA of the CDR3: TGTGCCAGCAGTTGGGGGGGGAGTGGGAATGAGCAGTTCTTC. Amino acid sequence: CASSWGGSGNEQFF.